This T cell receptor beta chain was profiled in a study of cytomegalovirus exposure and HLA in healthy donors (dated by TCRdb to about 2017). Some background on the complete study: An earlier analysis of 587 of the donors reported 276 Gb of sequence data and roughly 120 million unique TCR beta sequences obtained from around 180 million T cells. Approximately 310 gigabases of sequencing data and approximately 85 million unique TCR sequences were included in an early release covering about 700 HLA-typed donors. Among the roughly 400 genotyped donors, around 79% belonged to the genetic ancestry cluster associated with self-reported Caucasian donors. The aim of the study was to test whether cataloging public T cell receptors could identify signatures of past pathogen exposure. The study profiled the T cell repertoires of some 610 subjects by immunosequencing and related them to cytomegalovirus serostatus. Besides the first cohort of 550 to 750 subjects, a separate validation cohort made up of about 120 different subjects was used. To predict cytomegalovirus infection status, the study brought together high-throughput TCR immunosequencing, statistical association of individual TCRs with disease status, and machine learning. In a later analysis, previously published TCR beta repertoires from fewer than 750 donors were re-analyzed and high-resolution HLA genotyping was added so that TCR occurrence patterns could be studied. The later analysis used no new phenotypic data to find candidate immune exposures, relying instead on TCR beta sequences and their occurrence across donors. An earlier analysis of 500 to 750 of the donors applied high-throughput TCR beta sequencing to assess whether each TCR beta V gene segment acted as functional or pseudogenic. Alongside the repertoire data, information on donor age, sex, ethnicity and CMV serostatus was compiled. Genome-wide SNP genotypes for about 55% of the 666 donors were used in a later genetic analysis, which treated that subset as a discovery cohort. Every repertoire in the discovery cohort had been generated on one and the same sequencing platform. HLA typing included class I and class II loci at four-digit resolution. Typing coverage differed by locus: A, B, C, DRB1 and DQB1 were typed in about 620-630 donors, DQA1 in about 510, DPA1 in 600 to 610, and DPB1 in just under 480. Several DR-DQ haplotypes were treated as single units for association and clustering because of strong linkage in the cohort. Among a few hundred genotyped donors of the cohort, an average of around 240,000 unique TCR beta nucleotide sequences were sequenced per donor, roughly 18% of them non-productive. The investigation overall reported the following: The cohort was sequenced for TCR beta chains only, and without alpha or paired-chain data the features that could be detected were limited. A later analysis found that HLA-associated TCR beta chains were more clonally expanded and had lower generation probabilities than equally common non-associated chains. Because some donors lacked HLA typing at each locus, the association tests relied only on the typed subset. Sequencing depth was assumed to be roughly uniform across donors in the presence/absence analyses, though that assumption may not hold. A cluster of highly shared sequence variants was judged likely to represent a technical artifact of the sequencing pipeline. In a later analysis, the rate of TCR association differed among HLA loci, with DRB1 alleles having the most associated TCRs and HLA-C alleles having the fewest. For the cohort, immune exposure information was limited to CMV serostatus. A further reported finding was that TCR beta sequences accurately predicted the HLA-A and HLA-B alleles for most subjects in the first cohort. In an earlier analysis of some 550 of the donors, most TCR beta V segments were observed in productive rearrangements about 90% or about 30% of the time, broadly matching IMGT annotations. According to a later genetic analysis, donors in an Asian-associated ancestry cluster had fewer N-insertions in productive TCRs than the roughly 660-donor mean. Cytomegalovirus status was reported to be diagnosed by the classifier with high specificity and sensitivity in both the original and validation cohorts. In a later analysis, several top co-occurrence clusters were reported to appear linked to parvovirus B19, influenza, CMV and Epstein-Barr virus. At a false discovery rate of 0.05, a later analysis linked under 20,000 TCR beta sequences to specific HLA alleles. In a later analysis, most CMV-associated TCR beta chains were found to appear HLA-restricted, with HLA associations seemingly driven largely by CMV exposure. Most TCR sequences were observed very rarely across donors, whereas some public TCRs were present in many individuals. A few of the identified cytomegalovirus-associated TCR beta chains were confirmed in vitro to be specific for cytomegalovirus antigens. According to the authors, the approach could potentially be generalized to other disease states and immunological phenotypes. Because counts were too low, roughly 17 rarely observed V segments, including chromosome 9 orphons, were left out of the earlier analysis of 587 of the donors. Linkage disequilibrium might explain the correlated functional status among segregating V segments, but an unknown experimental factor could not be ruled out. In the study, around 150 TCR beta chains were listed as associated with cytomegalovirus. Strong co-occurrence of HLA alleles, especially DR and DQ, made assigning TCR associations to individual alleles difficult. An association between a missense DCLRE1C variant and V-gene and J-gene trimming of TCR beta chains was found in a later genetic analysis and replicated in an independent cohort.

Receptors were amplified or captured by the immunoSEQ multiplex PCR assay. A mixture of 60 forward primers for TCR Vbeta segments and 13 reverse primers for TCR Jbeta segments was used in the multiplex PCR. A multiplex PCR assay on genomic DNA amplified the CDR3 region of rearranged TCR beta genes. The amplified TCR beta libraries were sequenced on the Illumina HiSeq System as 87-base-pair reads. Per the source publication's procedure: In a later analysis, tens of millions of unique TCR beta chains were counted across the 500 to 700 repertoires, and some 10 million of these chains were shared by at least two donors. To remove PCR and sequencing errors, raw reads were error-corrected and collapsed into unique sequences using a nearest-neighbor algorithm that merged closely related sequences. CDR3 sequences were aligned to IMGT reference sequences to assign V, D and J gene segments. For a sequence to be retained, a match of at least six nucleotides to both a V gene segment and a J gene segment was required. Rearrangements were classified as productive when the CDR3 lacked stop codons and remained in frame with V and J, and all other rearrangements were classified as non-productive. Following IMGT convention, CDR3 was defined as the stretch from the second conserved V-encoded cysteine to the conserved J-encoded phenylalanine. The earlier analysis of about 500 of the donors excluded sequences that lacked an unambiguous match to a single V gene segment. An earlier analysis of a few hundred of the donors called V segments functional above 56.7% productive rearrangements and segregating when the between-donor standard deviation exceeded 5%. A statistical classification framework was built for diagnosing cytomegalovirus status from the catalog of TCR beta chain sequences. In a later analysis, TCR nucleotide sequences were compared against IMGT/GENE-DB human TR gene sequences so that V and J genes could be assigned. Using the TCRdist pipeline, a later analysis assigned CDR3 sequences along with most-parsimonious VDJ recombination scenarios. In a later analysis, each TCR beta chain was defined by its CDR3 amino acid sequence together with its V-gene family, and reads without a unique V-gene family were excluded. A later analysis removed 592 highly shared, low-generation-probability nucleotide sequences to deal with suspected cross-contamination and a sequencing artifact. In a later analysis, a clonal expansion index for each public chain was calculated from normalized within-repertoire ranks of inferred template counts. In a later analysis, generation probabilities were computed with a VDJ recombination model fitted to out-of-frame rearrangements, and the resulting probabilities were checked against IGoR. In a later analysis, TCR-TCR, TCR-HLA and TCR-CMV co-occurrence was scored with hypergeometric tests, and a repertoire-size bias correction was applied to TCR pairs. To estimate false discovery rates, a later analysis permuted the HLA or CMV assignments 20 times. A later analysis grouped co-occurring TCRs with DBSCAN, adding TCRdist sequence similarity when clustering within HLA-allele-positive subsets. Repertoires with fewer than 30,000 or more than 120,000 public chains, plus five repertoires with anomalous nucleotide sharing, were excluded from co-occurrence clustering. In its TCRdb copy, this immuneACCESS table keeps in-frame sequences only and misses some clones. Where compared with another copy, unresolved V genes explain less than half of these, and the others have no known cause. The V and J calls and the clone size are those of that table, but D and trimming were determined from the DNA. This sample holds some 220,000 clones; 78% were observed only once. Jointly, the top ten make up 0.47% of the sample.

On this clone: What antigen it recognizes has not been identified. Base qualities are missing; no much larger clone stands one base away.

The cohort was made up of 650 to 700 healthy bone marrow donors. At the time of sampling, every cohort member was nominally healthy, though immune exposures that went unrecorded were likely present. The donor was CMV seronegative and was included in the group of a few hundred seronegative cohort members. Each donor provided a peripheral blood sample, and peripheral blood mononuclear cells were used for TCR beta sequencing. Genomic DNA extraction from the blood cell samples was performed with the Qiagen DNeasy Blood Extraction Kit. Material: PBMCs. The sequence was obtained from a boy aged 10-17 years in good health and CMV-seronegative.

The DNA sequence is given as TGTGCCAGCAGTTACGGCCTAGCGGTCAATGAGCAGTTCTTC. Its amino acids are CASSYGLAVNEQFF. The chain joins TRBV6-6 to TRBJ2-1; 7 nucleotides in the junction match TRBD2. There are 14 amino acids in the CDR3, from cysteine to phenylalanine inclusive. Solely the CDR3 DNA is kept, with 42 bases framed from the first base. Trimming leaves V shorter by 2 bases and J shorter by 6 bases, with the junction holding 4 bases beyond the gene matches. CDR1 and CDR2 are drawn from the germline V gene (reference sequence): MNHNY, SVGAGI.